This passage covers 5 T cell receptor beta chains from one sample sequenced in a study of blood T cell repertoires in COVID-19. Profiling relied on immunoSEQ multiplex PCR, and the TCRdb table lists in-frame clones only, not all of them. Found here are 140,000 or so clones, around 79% of them singletons; the top ten hold approximately 5.2%. Sequenced material: peripheral blood. These receptors were collected from a woman in her 70s with COVID-19, enrolled during active disease.

This rearrangement joins TRBV9 to TRBJ2-6; 7 bases match TRBD1. The junction had 7 bases not matched to a gene; V was cut back by 1 base and J by 6 bases. The CDR3 totals 16 residues. Looked up from germline, CDR1 is SGDLS and CDR2 is YYNGEE. The CDR3: CASSVPQGIEANVLTF. The CDR3 DNA reads as TGTGCCAGCAGCGTACCACAGGGGATCGAGGCCAACGTCCTGACTTTC.

This clone was found once. The chain employs TRBV6-5 and TRBJ1-5; D not certain. V lost 2 bases and J 2 bases, leaving 7 bases between the germline ends. Germline-derived CDR1 and CDR2 are MNHEY and SVGAGI. The CDR3 is made up of 14 amino acids. Written as DNA, the CDR3 is TGTGCCAGCAGTTACGCAGAGGGCAATCAGCCCCAGCATTTT. As protein: CASSYAEGNQPQHF.

The chain combines TRBV20-1 with TRBJ1-1; no firm D call. The length of the CDR3 is 11 residues. CDR1 DFQATT and CDR2 SNEGSKA come from the germline V gene (reference sequence). Trimming took 6 bases from V and 6 from J, leaving 11 bases between them. The CDR3 sequence: CSAPRGSEAFF. In DNA form, the CDR3 reads TGCAGTGCCCCACGAGGTTCTGAAGCTTTCTTT.

V is TRBV5-4 and J is TRBJ1-6, with 7 bases matching TRBD1. The CDR3 runs 15 residues. CDR1 is SGHNT, CDR2 YYREEE, per germline (reference sequence). Losses at the gene ends were 3 bases for V and 5 bases for J; bases not matched to a gene: 5. The CDR3: CASSYPDRDNSPLHF. In nucleotides, the CDR3 is TGTGCCAGCAGCTATCCCGACAGGGATAATTCACCCCTCCACTTT.

The chain employs TRBV19 and TRBJ2-3; 8 bases align to TRBD2. This CDR3 has 18 residues. V trimming: 0 bases; J trimming: 4 bases; junction bases outside the gene matches: 12. Germline V gene sequence: CDR1 LNHDA, CDR2 SQIVND (reference sequence). CDR3 residues: CASSIDHARRGDADTQYF. DNA for the CDR3: TGTGCCAGTAGTATAGATCATGCCCGGCGGGGGGATGCAGATACGCAGTATTTT.